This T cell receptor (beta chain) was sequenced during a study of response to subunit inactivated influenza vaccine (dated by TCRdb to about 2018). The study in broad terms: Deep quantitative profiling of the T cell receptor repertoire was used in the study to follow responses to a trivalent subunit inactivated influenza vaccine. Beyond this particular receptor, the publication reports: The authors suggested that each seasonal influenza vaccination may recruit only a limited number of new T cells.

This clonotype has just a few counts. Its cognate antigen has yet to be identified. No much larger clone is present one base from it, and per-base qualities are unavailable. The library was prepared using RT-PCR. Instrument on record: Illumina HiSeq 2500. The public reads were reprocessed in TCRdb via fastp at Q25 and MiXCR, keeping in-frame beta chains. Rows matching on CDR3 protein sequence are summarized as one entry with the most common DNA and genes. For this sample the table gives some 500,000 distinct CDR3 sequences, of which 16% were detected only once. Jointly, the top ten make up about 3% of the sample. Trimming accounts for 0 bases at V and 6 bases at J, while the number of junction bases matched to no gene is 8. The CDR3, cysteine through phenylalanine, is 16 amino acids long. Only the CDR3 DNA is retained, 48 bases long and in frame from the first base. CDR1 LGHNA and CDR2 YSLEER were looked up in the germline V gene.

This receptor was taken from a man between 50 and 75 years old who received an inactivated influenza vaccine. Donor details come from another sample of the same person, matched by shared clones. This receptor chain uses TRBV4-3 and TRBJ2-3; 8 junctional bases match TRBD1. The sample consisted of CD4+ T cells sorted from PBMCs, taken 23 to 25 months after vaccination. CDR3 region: CASSQDDRGLSDTQYF. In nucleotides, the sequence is TGCGCCAGCAGCCAAGACGACAGGGGCCTGTCGGATACGCAGTATTTT.